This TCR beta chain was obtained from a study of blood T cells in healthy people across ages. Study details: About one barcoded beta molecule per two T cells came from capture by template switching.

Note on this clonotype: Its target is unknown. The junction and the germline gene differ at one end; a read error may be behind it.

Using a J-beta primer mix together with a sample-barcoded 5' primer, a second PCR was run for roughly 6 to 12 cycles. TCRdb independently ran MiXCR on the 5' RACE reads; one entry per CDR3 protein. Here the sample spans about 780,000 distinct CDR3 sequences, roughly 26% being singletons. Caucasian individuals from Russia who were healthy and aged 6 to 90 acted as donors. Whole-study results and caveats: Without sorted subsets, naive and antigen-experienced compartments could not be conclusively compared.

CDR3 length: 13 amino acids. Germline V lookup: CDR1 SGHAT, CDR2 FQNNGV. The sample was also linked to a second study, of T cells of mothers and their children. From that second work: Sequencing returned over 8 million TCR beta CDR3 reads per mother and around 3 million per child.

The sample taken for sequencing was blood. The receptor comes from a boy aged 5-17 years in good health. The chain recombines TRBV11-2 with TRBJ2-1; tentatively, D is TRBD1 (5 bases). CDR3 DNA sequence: TGTGCCAGCAGCTCCCAGGGATTAGGGGCTTGGGGCTTC. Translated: CASSSQGLGAWGF. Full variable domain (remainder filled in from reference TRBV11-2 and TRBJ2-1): EAGVAQSPRYKIIEKRQSVAFWCNPISGHATLYWYQQILGQGPKLLIQFQNNGVVDDSQLPKDRFSAERLKGVDSTLKIQPAKLEDSAVYLCASSSQGLGAWGFGPGTRLTVL.